A single sample is the source of the 23 T cell receptor beta chains below, sequenced in a study of shared clonotypes between healthy human individuals. The protocol was immunoSEQ multiplex PCR, while the TCRdb copy is restricted to in-frame clones and leaves out a portion. The data show some 2,400,000 clones, 90% to 96% seen once. Specimen: naive CD4+ T cells sorted from blood. Subset denoted: CD45RA+ positively selected. The source of these receptors is a man aged 18 to 29 in good health.

This sequence joins TRBV5-6 and TRBJ1-1; 8 bases are a match to TRBD1. Germline V lookup: CDR1 SGHDT, CDR2 YYEEEE. V trimming: 2 bases; J trimming: 7 bases; junction bases outside the gene matches: 7. The CDR3 contains 14 residues. The CDR3 nucleotides read TGTGCCAGCAGCTTTCTGGACAGGGCTGTTGAAGCTTTCTTT. This translates into CASSFLDRAVEAFF.

As concerns this clone: In the same sample, other DNA sequences code for this CDR3. CDR3 nucleotide sequence: TGCAGTGCTAGGACGGGATTCGAGCAGTACTTC. It translates to CSARTGFEQYF. The genes are TRBV20-1 and TRBJ2-7, with TRBD2 as a possible D gene (5 bases). Germline V gene data show CDR1 as DFQATT and CDR2 as SNEGSKA (reference sequence). V lost 3 bases, J lost 6 bases, and 9 bases lay in between. The CDR3 has 11 amino acids.

The V and J genes are TRBV5-1 and TRBJ2-3, with D possibly being TRBD1 (5 bases). V lost 4 bases to trimming and J lost 2 bases, with 17 bases between them. This CDR3 is 16 amino acids long. The germline CDR1 and CDR2 sequences are SGHRS and YFSETQ. The CDR3 loop is CASSPNVGRYTDTQYF. CDR3 nucleotide sequence: TGCGCCAGCAGCCCCAATGTGGGGCGATACACAGATACGCAGTATTTT. Looking up the rest from reference TRBV5-1 and TRBJ2-3 gives the full variable domain: KAGVTQTPRYLIKTRGQQVTLSCSPISGHRSVSWYQQTPGQGLQFLFEYFSETQRNKGNFPGRFSGRQFSNSRSEMNVSTLELGDSALYLCASSPNVGRYTDTQYFGPGTRLTVL.

J is TRBJ1-5 and V is TRBV6-1; 11 bases match TRBD1. The V gene's germline CDR1 is MNHNS and CDR2 SASEGT. The CDR3 runs 16 residues. V dropped 3 bases and J dropped 7; count of bases not matched to a gene: 8. CDR3 DNA sequence: TGTGCCAGCAGTGAGAAGGACAGGGGGCGGTGGCAGCCCCAGCATTTT. Translating it yields CASSEKDRGRWQPQHF.

The rearrangement uses TRBV6-4 and TRBJ2-2, with a tentative D call TRBD1 (5 bases). This CDR3 has 16 amino acids. Germline lookup yields CDR1 MRHNA and CDR2 SNTAGT. The V and J ends lost 0 bases and 2 bases respectively, with 10 bases between them. This CDR3 reads CASSDSFRVNTGELFF. CDR3 nucleotide sequence: TGTGCCAGCAGTGACTCGTTCAGGGTAAACACCGGGGAGCTGTTTTTT.

The chain links TRBV29-1 to TRBJ1-2; no definite D call. Trimming pared 6 bases from V and 8 bases from J, leaving 13 bases between. Germline V CDR1 and CDR2: SQVTM, ANQGSEA. This CDR3 has 11 residues. The CDR3 sequence: CSVTIGIGYTF. The CDR3 DNA follows: TGCAGCGTCACGATCGGAATAGGCTACACCTTC.

In DNA form, the CDR3 reads TGTGCCAGCAGCCCCGCAGCCAGGAGCCACTACGAGCAGTACTTC. Its translation is CASSPAARSHYEQYF. This chain links TRBV11-3 with TRBJ2-7, with no clear D. The CDR3 loop spans 15 amino acids. V dropped 5 bases and J dropped 3 bases, with 17 bases sitting between them. Germline CDR1 is SGHNT and CDR2 is YENEEA.

The chain is built from TRBV18 and TRBJ2-5; the D is unclear. V dropped 0 bases and J dropped 3 bases, with 11 bases sitting between them. Germline V gene lookup returns CDR1 KGHSH and CDR2 LQKENI. The CDR3 extends over 15 amino acids. The CDR3 sequence: CASSPPGPVEETQYF. CDR3 DNA: TGTGCCAGCTCACCACCGGGTCCAGTGGAAGAGACCCAGTACTTC.

The chain employs TRBV6-1 and TRBJ2-7; no reliable D call. There are 13 residues in the CDR3. Germline assignment: CDR1 MNHNS and CDR2 SASEGT. The V end was cut by 1 base, the J end by 2 bases, with 6 bases between. The DNA of the CDR3 is TGTGCCAGCAGTGAAGGGCGGACCTACGAGCAGTACTTC. Translating gives CASSEGRTYEQYF.

CDR3 loop: CASSTTDKGWGTDTQYF. In DNA, the CDR3 is TGTGCCAGTAGCACCACAGACAAGGGTTGGGGCACAGATACGCAGTATTTT. The chain recombines TRBV19 with TRBJ2-3; D not certain. The CDR3 is made up of 17 amino acids. Germline V gene lookup returns CDR1 LNHDA and CDR2 SQIVND (reference sequence). Trimming removed 6 bases from V and 1 base from J, with 20 bases in between.

V and J are TRBV7-9 and TRBJ2-1; D uncertain. From germline, CDR1 is SEHNR and CDR2 FQNEAQ (reference sequence). The V and J ends lost 4 bases and 8 bases respectively, with 6 bases between them. This CDR3 is 11 amino acids long. CDR3 DNA sequence: TGTGCCAGCAGCTCCCGTGATGAGCAGTTCTTC. It encodes CASSSRDEQFF. The variable domain in full, with the rest retrieved from reference TRBV7-9 and TRBJ2-1, is DTGVSQNPRHKITKRGQNVTFRCDPISEHNRLYWYRQTLGQGPEFLTYFQNEAQLEKSRLLSDRFSAERPKGSFSTLEIQRTEQGDSAMYLCASSSRDEQFFGPGTRLTVL.

CDR3 bases: TGTGCCAGCAGGTCACCGGGACAGGGGCTCCATTTT. The encoded protein is CASRSPGQGLHF. The chain joins TRBV6-5 to TRBJ1-5; 10 bases map to TRBD1. V shed 6 bases and J 16 bases; nucleotides not matched to a gene: 9. The CDR3 runs 12 residues. Germline V CDR1 and CDR2: MNHEY, SVGAGI.

The chain carries TRBV6-1 and TRBJ1-4; D perhaps matches TRBD1 (6 bases). This CDR3 is built from 16 residues. Per the germline V gene, CDR1 is MNHNS and CDR2 is SASEGT. The V gene lost 4 bases and the J gene lost 5 bases, with 17 bases spanning the gap. CDR3 residues: CASSVTGWGRNEKLFF. For the CDR3, the DNA is TGTGCCAGCAGTGTGACAGGCTGGGGGAGGAATGAAAAACTGTTTTTT.

This clone has a single count. This chain links TRBV6-5 with TRBJ2-7, with no clear D. CDR3 size: 13 residues. V was shortened by 6 bases and J by 1 base, with 10 bases between the two germline ends. Germline-derived CDR1 and CDR2 are MNHEY and SVGAGI. CDR3 nucleotide sequence: TGTGCCAGCAGGGGCAGTGTATCCTACGAGCAGTACTTC. Its translation is CASRGSVSYEQYF.

Regarding this clone: At the DNA level, this CDR3 is encoded by other sequences in the same sample as well. The chain links TRBV7-9 to TRBJ2-7, with 7 bases that match TRBD1. The length of the CDR3 is 14 residues. Germline CDR1 is SEHNR and CDR2 is FQNEAQ (reference sequence). The ends lost 5 bases at V and 4 bases at J; junction bases unmatched: 8. This CDR3 reads CASSLGTAGYEQYF. As DNA, the CDR3 is TGTGCCAGCAGCCTCGGGACAGCCGGTTACGAGCAGTACTTC.

This sequence joins TRBV10-3 and TRBJ1-2, with D possibly matching TRBD1 (6 bases). Germline CDR1 reads ENHRY; CDR2 reads SYGVKD. V lost 4 bases to trimming and J lost 1 base, with 13 bases between them. The CDR3 spans 15 residues. The DNA of the CDR3 is TGTGCCATCAGTGGGGCAGGGGACATTAACTATGGCTACACCTTC. This encodes CAISGAGDINYGYTF.

This chain links TRBV11-2 with TRBJ1-1, with 7 bases fitting TRBD1. Germline V gene data show CDR1 as SGHAT and CDR2 as FQNNGV. J gave up 2 bases and V 4 bases, and 4 bases lay outside the gene matches. CDR3 length: 14 amino acids. CDR3 DNA: TGTGCCAGCAGCTCGCACAGGGGTAACACTGAAGCTTTCTTT. Translating it yields CASSSHRGNTEAFF. Full variable domain (outside the CDR3, taken from reference TRBV11-2 and TRBJ1-1): EAGVAQSPRYKIIEKRQSVAFWCNPISGHATLYWYQQILGQGPKLLIQFQNNGVVDDSQLPKDRFSAERLKGVDSTLKIQPAKLEDSAVYLCASSSHRGNTEAFFGQGTRLTVV.

The chain recombines TRBV6-6 with TRBJ2-1; D is undetermined. The germline gives CDR1 MNHNY, CDR2 SVGAGI (reference sequence). V was trimmed by 4 bases and J by 0 bases, leaving 13 bases between them. The CDR3 runs 16 residues. CDR3 nucleotide sequence: TGTGCCAGCAGTTTGGCCATGCCCGACTCCTACAATGAGCAGTTCTTC. Amino acid sequence: CASSLAMPDSYNEQFF.

The V and J genes are TRBV30 and TRBJ1-1, with D hard to call. In germline, CDR1 is GTSNPN, CDR2 SVGIG (reference sequence). With 3 bases removed from V and 1 base from J, the gap between germline ends came to 9 bases. The CDR3 consists of 13 residues. In nucleotides, the CDR3 is TGTGCCTGGAGCGCCAGTGAGAACACTGAAGCTTTCTTT. Translated: CAWSASENTEAFF.

J is TRBJ2-2 and V is TRBV6-5; D is possibly TRBD1 (6 bases). This CDR3 region has 14 residues. The V end was cut by 5 bases, the J end by 4 bases, with 11 bases between. The germline gives CDR1 MNHEY, CDR2 SVGAGI. The CDR3 DNA reads as TGTGCCAGCAGTATACAGGGACCCACCGGGGAGCTGTTTTTT. It encodes CASSIQGPTGELFF.

The chain couples TRBV10-3 to TRBJ2-2; 7 positions agree with TRBD2. Trimming removed 7 bases from V and 7 bases from J; junction bases left unmatched: 3. This CDR3 is 12 amino acids long. Germline assignment: CDR1 ENHRY and CDR2 SYGVKD. CDR3 in amino acids: CAITGGIGELFF. Here the CDR3 DNA reads TGTGCCATCACCGGGGGGATCGGGGAGCTGTTTTTT.

This rearrangement joins TRBV18 to TRBJ2-3; D ambiguous. Trimming stripped 4 bases from V and 6 bases from J, with 11 bases between. Germline CDR1 and CDR2: KGHSH and LQKENI. This CDR3 is built from 13 residues. The CDR3 DNA reads as TGTGCCAGCTCACTCGGGTTCCAGGATACGCAGTATTTT. Amino acids: CASSLGFQDTQYF.

As concerns this clone: The sample holds other DNA sequences that translate to the same CDR3. The chain couples TRBV29-1 to TRBJ2-3; TRBD2 matches 10 bases. Trimming removed 6 bases from V and 6 bases from J; junction bases left unmatched: 9. The CDR3 contains 14 residues. Germline CDR1 SQVTM, CDR2 ANQGSEA. The DNA for the CDR3 is TGCAGCGTCGAAAGACTAGCGGGTACTGATACGCAGTATTTT. The encoded protein is CSVERLAGTDTQYF.